This T cell receptor beta chain was sequenced in a study of Tregs in tolerant kidney transplant recipients. For this clone: Antigen specificity is unknown.

Libraries were prepared by immunoSEQ multiplex PCR; TCRdb keeps only in-frame clonotypes and omits some of them. This table holds some 62,000 clones, 95% to 98% found once. CDR3 length: 14 residues. Trimming removed 0 bases from V and 2 bases from J, with 7 bases in between. Germline CDR1 is MNHEY and CDR2 is SVGAGI. Study-level results: This study did not directly address biological reproducibility.

This rearrangement joins TRBV6-5 to TRBJ1-1, with D hard to call. The sequencing here drew on Tregs from blood, taken before the transplant. The sequence derives from a human donor who received a combined kidney and bone marrow transplant. The CDR3 protein is CASSYSQANTEAFF. The CDR3 DNA reads TGTGCCAGCAGTTACTCCCAGGCCAACACTGAAGCTTTCTTT.